One sample yielded the 5 T cell receptor beta chains listed below, sequenced in a study of blood T cell repertoires in COVID-19. The data were produced by immunoSEQ multiplex PCR, yet TCRdb's version contains in-frame clones alone and is incomplete. Of under 350,000 clones detected, about 87% appear once; the ten largest clones hold 1.3%. Sequenced input: peripheral blood. The receptors here all came from a man between 65 and 85 years old with acute or convalescent COVID-19.

In its sample, this clone was seen once. The rearrangement links TRBV4-3 to TRBJ1-1; 9 bases map to TRBD1. The CDR3 runs to 17 residues. V lost 0 bases, J lost 3 bases, and 8 bases stayed unmatched. Germline V lookup: CDR1 LGHNA, CDR2 YSLEER. The CDR3 DNA reads TGCGCCAGCAGCCAAGATGGGACAGGGCTCCCGGACACTGAAGCTTTCTTT. Encoded protein: CASSQDGTGLPDTEAFF.

The CDR3 loop reads CASSASESGANVLTF. The CDR3, as DNA: TGTGCCAGCTCCGCCAGTGAATCTGGGGCCAACGTCCTGACTTTC. The J gene is TRBJ2-6, the V gene TRBV18; D uncertain. CDR1 KGHSH and CDR2 LQKENI come from the germline V gene. Deletions cut 6 bases from V and 1 base from J, with 10 bases between. The CDR3 consists of 15 residues.

The J gene is TRBJ2-4, the V gene TRBV6-2 or TRBV6-3, with 7 nucleotides matching TRBD2. CDR3 length: 16 amino acids. Unmatched junction bases numbered 6, after V lost 3 bases and J lost 1 base. Germline V gene data show CDR1 as MNHEY and CDR2 as SVGEGT. The CDR3 loop is CASSYYQGGAKNIQYF. CDR3 nucleotide sequence: TGTGCCAGCAGTTATTACCAGGGAGGGGCCAAAAACATTCAGTACTTC.

In nucleotides, the CDR3 is TGCGCCAGCTCCACCCCCCTGGGGGGCACTGAAGCTTTCTTT. Encoded protein: CASSTPLGGTEAFF. The chain employs TRBV4-1 and TRBJ1-1, with D possibly TRBD1 on 5 matching bases. The CDR3 runs 14 residues. The V gene's germline CDR1 is MGHRA and CDR2 YSYEKL. Trimming shortened V by 8 bases and J by 4 bases, and 17 bases separated the two germline ends.

This clone was observed a single time. The J gene is TRBJ1-3, the V gene TRBV3-1 (or the pseudogene TRBV3-2); 8 bases agree with TRBD1. This CDR3 region has 13 residues. Germline V gene sequence: CDR1 LGHDT, CDR2 YNNKEL (reference sequence). Losses at the gene ends were 0 bases for V and 15 bases for J; bases not matched to a gene: 7. CDR3 loop: CASSQDRQGPRYF. The CDR3 region has the DNA TGTGCCAGCAGCCAAGATCGACAGGGGCCCCGATATTTT.